Below, 24 T cell receptor beta chains from the same sample are listed, as sequenced in a study. In TCRdb, the 5' RACE reads were re-called with MiXCR into one record per CDR3 protein. The sample carries about 5,700 distinct CDR3 sequences, around a third recorded once. Sample: naive CD4+ T cells sorted from a lymph node. Stated subset: naive CD4+ T cells, CD4+CD45RA+CD25-. All receptors derive from a female donor with breast cancer.

On this clonotype: Relative to the germline gene, one junction end is altered; a read error may explain this. The chain uses TRBV4-3 and TRBJ2-5; D may match TRBD1 or TRBD2 (6 bases each). The V gene's germline CDR1 is LGHNA and CDR2 YSLEER. The CDR3 covers 15 residues. The CDR3 sequence: CASSQGGAIQGTRYF. CDR3 DNA: TGCGCCAGCAGCCAAGGCGGGGCCATCCAGGGGACCCGGTACTTC.

This clonotype qualifies as medium-sized. J is TRBJ2-1 and V is TRBV20-1; 11 bases align to TRBD2. V lost 6 bases to trimming and J lost 5 bases; unmatched junction nucleotides: 6. This CDR3 has 14 residues. The germline CDR1 and CDR2 sequences are DFQATT and SNEGSKA (reference sequence). The DNA of the CDR3 is TGCAGTGCGAGGACTAGCGGGCGAAACAATGAGCAGTTCTTC. Translating gives CSARTSGRNNEQFF.

This clonotype was recorded only once. The chain recombines TRBV7-8 with TRBJ2-7, with D unclear. This CDR3 is 13 amino acids long. Looked up from germline, CDR1 is SGHVS and CDR2 is FQNEAQ. The CDR3 bases are TGTGCCAGCGGCTTAGGCCCAAACTTCGAGCAGTACGTC. It yields the protein CASGLGPNFEQYV.

This chain uses TRBV28 with TRBJ1-2; no definite D call. The CDR3 is 16 amino acids. With 4 bases removed from V and 3 bases from J, the gap between germline ends came to 18 bases. Germline CDR1 MDHEN, CDR2 SYDVKM. The CDR3 sequence is CASSSQIRVVDYGYTF. Here the CDR3 DNA reads TGTGCCAGCAGTTCCCAAATCCGGGTAGTAGACTATGGCTACACCTTC.

This clonotype is deemed medium-sized. The chain recombines TRBV29-1 with TRBJ2-7; 9 nucleotides align to TRBD2. V trimming: 3 bases; J trimming: 6 bases; junction bases outside the gene matches: 9. The CDR3 has 14 residues. Germline V gives CDR1 SQVTM, CDR2 ANQGSEA. CDR3 protein: CSVDTAGGPGEQYF. The CDR3 nucleotides are TGCAGCGTTGATACGGCGGGAGGGCCGGGCGAGCAGTACTTC.

By its share, this clonotype is medium-sized. This CDR3 is CAISGHVENTEAFF. For the CDR3, the DNA is TGTGCCATCAGTGGACACGTAGAGAACACTGAAGCTTTCTTT. This chain uses TRBV10-3 with TRBJ1-1; the D is unclear. V lost 4 bases to trimming and J lost 1 base, with 10 bases between them. The CDR3 has 14 residues. Per germline, CDR1 ENHRY and CDR2 SYGVKD.

J is TRBJ2-3 and V is TRBV20-1; D gene ambiguous. V was pared by 6 bases and J by 5 bases, with 9 bases between. The length of the CDR3 is 11 residues. Germline assignment: CDR1 DFQATT and CDR2 SNEGSKA (reference sequence). CDR3: CSAQVVDTQYF. The DNA for the CDR3 is TGCAGTGCGCAAGTAGTAGATACGCAGTATTTT.

This clonotype was picked up a small number of times. CDR3 sequence (DNA): TGTGCCAGCAGCCGCGGGACAGTTAATGAAAAACTGTTTTTT. Encoded protein: CASSRGTVNEKLFF. V and J are TRBV7-9 and TRBJ1-4; TRBD1 matches 7 bases. Germline trimming cut 5 bases from V and 4 bases from J; bases unmatched to any gene: 4. Germline-derived CDR1 and CDR2 are SEHNR and FQNEAQ (reference sequence). CDR3 length: 14 residues.

Comment on this clonotype: At one end, the junction sequence differs from germline, possibly due to a read error. The genes are TRBV12-3 or TRBV12-4 and TRBJ2-3; 7 positions agree with TRBD2. This CDR3 has 15 amino acids. In DNA form, the CDR3 reads TGTGCCAGCGGTTTCTGGGGAGGGGGCACAGATACGCAGTATTTT. Its translation is CASGFWGGGTDTQYF.

This clonotype was seen only a few times. The rearrangement joins TRBV9 to TRBJ1-5; maybe TRBD1 (5 bases). Trimming took 2 bases from V and 0 from J, leaving 9 bases between them. Looked up from germline, CDR1 is SGDLS and CDR2 is YYNGEE. The CDR3 is 15 residues long. The CDR3 region is CASSVGGYSNQPQHF. The CDR3, as DNA: TGTGCCAGCAGCGTGGGGGGATATAGCAATCAGCCCCAGCATTTT.

In regard to this clonotype: Being one base from a much bigger clone, this may be a read error. The CDR3 bases are TGTGCCTGGGGTGAGACAGGTCAAATCAATCAGCCCCAGCATTTT. Encoded protein: CAWGETGQINQPQHF. J is TRBJ1-5 and V is TRBV30; the D gene is possibly TRBD1 (6 bases). V lost 5 bases, J lost 3 bases, and 17 bases lay in between. In germline, CDR1 is GTSNPN, CDR2 SVGIG (reference sequence). This CDR3 region has 15 residues.

V usage is TRBV7-9 and J usage is TRBJ2-2, with D perhaps TRBD1 (6 bases). This CDR3 is 16 amino acids long. The germline V and J ends were trimmed by 6 bases and 1 base, with 15 bases remaining between them. The germline CDR1 and CDR2 sequences are SEHNR and FQNEAQ (reference sequence). As DNA, the CDR3 is TGTGCCAGCAGGAATAGTGTGGGACAGAACACCGGGGAGCTGTTTTTT. This translates into CASRNSVGQNTGELFF.

The sample holds a few counts of this clonotype. The chain links TRBV5-1 to TRBJ1-2; D is possibly TRBD1 (5 bases). The CDR3 has 15 amino acids. Between the trimmed V and J ends, which lost 0 bases and 1 base, there was a span of 10 bases. In germline, CDR1 is SGHRS, CDR2 YFSETQ. The CDR3, as DNA: TGCGCCAGCAGCTTGGCGGCAGGGCGTAACTATGGCTACACCTTC. Its protein product is CASSLAAGRNYGYTF.

By sample share, this clonotype is medium-sized. The chain employs TRBV7-9 and TRBJ2-7; tentatively, D is TRBD2 (5 bases). Germline lookup yields CDR1 SEHNR and CDR2 FQNEAQ (reference sequence). The CDR3 is 13 amino acids. V was clipped by 5 bases and J by 4 bases, with 12 bases between them. CDR3 DNA: TGTGCCAGCAGCCCTACACGGGATTACGAGCAGTACTTC. Translation: CASSPTRDYEQYF. Based on the CDR3 plus reference TRBV7-9 and TRBJ2-7, the full variable domain is DTGVSQNPRHKITKRGQNVTFRCDPISEHNRLYWYRQTLGQGPEFLTYFQNEAQLEKSRLLSDRFSAERPKGSFSTLEIQRTEQGDSAMYLCASSPTRDYEQYFGPGTRLTVT.

A few counts support this clonotype. This sequence joins TRBV12-3 or TRBV12-4 and TRBJ2-7; no definite D call. V lost 3 bases, J lost 4 bases, and 4 bases lay in between. The CDR3 has 11 residues. CDR3 DNA: TGTGCCAGCAGTTTCGAATACGAGCAGTACTTC. Translated: CASSFEYEQYF.

This clonotype was seen a few times. The V call is TRBV4-2, the J call TRBJ2-1; 9 nucleotides line up with TRBD2. V trimming: 4 bases; J trimming: 10 bases; junction bases outside the gene matches: 8. The CDR3 has 14 residues. CDR1 LGHNA and CDR2 YNFKEQ come from the germline V gene. For the CDR3, the DNA is TGTGCCAGCAGCCTCCAGCGGGAGGAGGGGGAGCAGTTCTTC. This codes for CASSLQREEGEQFF.

The sample holds a few counts of this clonotype. This sequence joins TRBV7-2 and TRBJ2-3; 9 nucleotides align to TRBD2. The V gene end was trimmed by 5 bases and the J gene end by 7 bases; junction bases not matched to a gene: 10. The CDR3 contains 15 residues. Germline V gives CDR1 SGHTA, CDR2 FQGNSA. The CDR3, as DNA: TGTGCCAGCAGCCCCGCCGGGACTAGCAGAAATACGCAGTATTTT. Protein product: CASSPAGTSRNTQYF.

The J gene is TRBJ1-5, the V gene TRBV20-1, with D unclear. Trimming stripped 8 bases from V and 7 bases from J, with 21 bases between. Per germline, CDR1 DFQATT and CDR2 SNEGSKA (reference sequence). CDR3 length equals 14 residues. CDR3 sequence reads: CSTPARDKRQPQHF. CDR3 bases: TGCAGTACCCCCGCAAGGGATAAAAGACAGCCCCAGCATTTT.

With respect to this clonotype: An end of the junction differs from the germline gene, which may be a read error. The chain couples TRBV4-1 to TRBJ2-2, with D perhaps TRBD2 (6 bases). This CDR3 is built from 14 residues. The V gene's germline CDR1 is MGHRA and CDR2 YSYEKL. Here the CDR3 DNA reads TGCACCAGCAGCCGAGTAGACAATGGGGGGAAGCTGTTTTTT. Its translation is CTSSRVDNGGKLFF.

This chain uses TRBV3-1 with TRBJ2-1; possibly TRBD2 for D (6 bases). Per the germline V gene, CDR1 is LGHDT and CDR2 is YNNKEL (reference sequence). Trimming pared 0 bases from V and 6 bases from J, leaving 12 bases between. The CDR3 sequence is 15 residues long. The CDR3 nucleotides are TGTGCCAGCAGCCAAGATGTCGGGAGAGCCAATGAGCAGTTCTTC. Translation gives CASSQDVGRANEQFF.

The J gene is TRBJ2-1, the V gene TRBV5-5, with 11 bases that match TRBD2. J gave up 6 bases and V 9 bases, and 11 bases lay outside the gene matches. CDR1 and CDR2 (germline): SGHKS, YYEKEE (reference sequence). This CDR3 contains 15 residues. The DNA for the CDR3 is TGTGCCAACACCTTAGCGGGAGGGCCCCCCAATGAGCAGTTCTTC. This sequence encodes CANTLAGGPPNEQFF. Filled out from reference TRBV5-5 and TRBJ2-1, the complete variable domain reads DAGVTQSPTHLIKTRGQQVTLRCSPISGHKSVSWYQQVLGQGPQFIFQYYEKEERGRGNFPDRFSARQFPNYSSELNVNALLLGDSALYLCANTLAGGPPNEQFFGPGTRLTVL.

By sample share, this clonotype is medium-sized. The rearrangement uses TRBV5-1 and TRBJ1-1; D is ambiguous. V gave up 7 bases and J gave up 4 bases, with 17 bases separating them. Germline V gene sequence: CDR1 SGHRS, CDR2 YFSETQ. The CDR3 totals 14 residues. The CDR3 region has the DNA TGCGCCAGCGGTCCGACCGGAACGGGCACTGAAGCTTTCTTT. The encoded protein is CASGPTGTGTEAFF.

This clonotype is classed as medium-sized. This sequence joins TRBV5-1 and TRBJ1-1, with D uncertain. CDR3 length: 13 amino acids. The ends were cut back, 0 bases at V and 6 bases at J, with 9 bases in the middle. Germline V gene data show CDR1 as SGHRS and CDR2 as YFSETQ. The CDR3: CASSLVGLSEAFF. Written as DNA, the CDR3 is TGCGCCAGCAGCTTGGTTGGTTTATCTGAAGCTTTCTTT. The complete variable domain, with remaining parts taken from reference TRBV5-1 and TRBJ1-1, reads KAGVTQTPRYLIKTRGQQVTLSCSPISGHRSVSWYQQTPGQGLQFLFEYFSETQRNKGNFPGRFSGRQFSNSRSEMNVSTLELGDSALYLCASSLVGLSEAFFGQGTRLTVV.

This clonotype ranks as medium-sized. The CDR3 here is CAWSPGTGANVLTF. Written as DNA, the CDR3 is TGTGCCTGGAGTCCAGGGACTGGGGCCAACGTCCTGACTTTC. This rearrangement joins TRBV30 to TRBJ2-6; possible D gene TRBD1, 5 bases. Germline lookup yields CDR1 GTSNPN and CDR2 SVGIG (reference sequence). The CDR3 loop spans 14 amino acids. The V end was cut by 2 bases, the J end by 2 bases, with 7 bases between.